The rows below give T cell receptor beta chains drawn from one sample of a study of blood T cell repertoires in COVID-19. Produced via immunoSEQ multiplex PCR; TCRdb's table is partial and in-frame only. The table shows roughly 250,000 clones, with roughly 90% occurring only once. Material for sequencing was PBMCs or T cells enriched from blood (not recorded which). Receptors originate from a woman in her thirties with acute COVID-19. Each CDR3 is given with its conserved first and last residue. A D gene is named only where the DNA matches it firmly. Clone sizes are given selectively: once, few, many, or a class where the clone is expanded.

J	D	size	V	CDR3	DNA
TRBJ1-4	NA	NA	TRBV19	CASSIVIGVDEKLFF	TGTGCCAGTAGTATAGTAATAGGGGTCGATGAAAAACTGTTTTTT
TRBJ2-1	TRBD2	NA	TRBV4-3	CASSQLAAPYNEQFF	TGCGCCAGCAGCCAACTAGCGGCACCCTACAATGAGCAGTTCTTC
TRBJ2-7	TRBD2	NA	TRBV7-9	CASSKRELAVYEQYF	TGTGCCAGCAGCAAGCGGGAACTAGCGGTCTACGAGCAGTACTTC
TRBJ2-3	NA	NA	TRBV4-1	CASSQGLVVATDTQYF	TGCGCCAGCAGCCAAGGATTAGTAGTTGCGACAGATACGCAGTATTTT
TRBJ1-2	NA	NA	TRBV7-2	CASMRDSYYGYTF	TGTGCCAGCATGCGGGACTCCTACTATGGCTACACCTTC
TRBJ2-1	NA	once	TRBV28	CASSPLQGPGSYNEQFF	TGTGCCAGCAGCCCTCTCCAGGGGCCGGGATCCTACAATGAGCAGTTCTTC
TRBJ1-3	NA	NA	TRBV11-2	CASSFGGDSGNTIYF	TGTGCCAGCAGCTTCGGCGGAGACTCTGGAAACACCATATATTTT
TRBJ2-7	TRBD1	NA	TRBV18	CASSPQRTGGTEQYF	TGTGCCAGCTCACCTCAAAGGACAGGGGGCACAGAGCAGTACTTC
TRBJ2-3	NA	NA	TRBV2	CASSERADTQYF	TGTGCCAGCAGTGAGCGGGCAGATACGCAGTATTTT
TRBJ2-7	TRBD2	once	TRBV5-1	CASSLAGGGSYEQYF	TGCGCCAGCAGCTTGGCGGGGGGAGGCTCCTACGAGCAGTACTTC
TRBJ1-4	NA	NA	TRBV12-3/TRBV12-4	CASSQDRGEKLFF	TGTGCCAGCAGCCAGGACAGAGGAGAAAAACTGTTTTTT
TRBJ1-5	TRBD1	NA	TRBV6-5	CASTLRQGLGQPQHF	TGTGCCAGCACGTTACGACAGGGCCTCGGTCAGCCCCAGCATTTT
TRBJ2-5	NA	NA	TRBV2	CASSGAGRLKETQYF	TGTGCCAGCAGTGGGGCAGGGAGGTTGAAAGAGACCCAGTACTTC